This T cell receptor (beta chain) was sequenced for a study of blood T cell repertoires in COVID-19. Study-level information: Specimens from acute and convalescent COVID-19 originated in the United States, Italy and Spain. From T cells, B-cell-depleted T cells, or PBMCs came the material, which was cDNA or gDNA.

Germline V CDR1 and CDR2: SGDLS, YYNGEE. V dropped 3 bases and J dropped 3 bases, with 12 bases sitting between them. This CDR3 has 15 amino acids. Methods used by the authors: Cell counts per sample came from amplifying reference gene primers. The table came from immunoSEQ multiplex PCR; TCRdb's copy has only in-frame clones and leaves some out. The V and J calls and clone size are taken from that table; D and trimming were inferred from the DNA. The sample consists of under 300,000 clones, more than 80% of them appearing once. This receptor was obtained from a woman between 40 and 50 years old with acute or convalescent COVID-19. The chain links TRBV9 to TRBJ1-4; D possibly corresponds to TRBD1 (5 bases). The sequenced material came from peripheral blood. The CDR3 region is CASSAEGTSNEKLFF. The CDR3 region has the DNA TGTGCCAGCAGCGCGGAAGGGACTTCTAATGAAAAACTGTTTTTT. Full variable domain (remainder filled in from reference TRBV9 and TRBJ1-4): DSGVTQTPKHLITATGQRVTLRCSPRSGDLSVYWYQQSLDQGLQFLIQYYNGEERAKGNILERFSAQQFPDLHSELNLSSLELGDSALYFCASSAEGTSNEKLFFGSGTQLSVL.